The T cell receptor beta chain under discussion was sequenced for a study of blood T cell repertoires in COVID-19. On the study more broadly: Sites in the United States, Italy and Spain provided acute and convalescent COVID-19 samples. The analysed material was cDNA or gDNA that came from T cells, B-cell-depleted T cells, or PBMCs.

Original handling: Amplification from reference gene primers served as the basis for estimated nucleated cell counts. The repertoire was sequenced with immunoSEQ multiplex PCR; TCRdb's copy has only in-frame clones and lacks some. V and J calls and clone size are those listed in that table; D and trimming were worked out from the DNA. The table shows roughly 700,000 clones, with about 90% occurring only once. The CDR3 spans 16 residues. The germline CDR1 and CDR2 sequences are SGDLS and YYNGEE. V dropped 5 bases and J dropped 7; count of bases not matched to a gene: 12. Source material: peripheral blood. The V call is TRBV9, the J call TRBJ1-2, with 12 bases fitting TRBD1. This TCR derives from a woman aged 18-30 years with acute or convalescent COVID-19. This CDR3 is CASSHEWGQGASGYTF. CDR3 coding DNA: TGTGCCAGCAGTCACGAATGGGGACAGGGGGCCAGTGGCTACACCTTC.